This paragraph reports one TCR beta chain. The length of the CDR3 is 14 residues. Trimming cost V 5 bases and J 4 bases; bases outside gene matches: 7. From germline, CDR1 is MNHEY and CDR2 SVGAGI. The use of a sample-barcoded 5' primer and a J-beta primer mix characterized a second PCR of roughly 6 to 11 cycles. TCRdb redid the calling of the 5' RACE reads with MiXCR, one entry per CDR3 protein. The repertoire holds about 1.5 million distinct CDR3 sequences, approximately 43% seen once, with about 4% in the top ten. This sample was included in a study of blood T cells in healthy people across ages. This chain links TRBV6-5 with TRBJ1-1, with 7 nucleotides matching TRBD1. The material sequenced was blood. The sequence was obtained from a woman aged 18-29 years in good health. CDR3 nucleotide sequence: TGTGCCAGCAGTCCTACCGGGACAGTCACTGAAGCTTTCTTT. Protein sequence: CASSPTGTVTEAFF.